This TCR beta chain originates from a study of vaccination and CD4 T cells after COVID-19. Sequence data for DNA of cultured CD4+ T cells were generated by the Oncomine TCR Beta short-read assay. TCRdb reanalysed the PCR reads using MiXCR and keeps one entry per CDR3 protein. Among 11,000 to 15,000 distinct CDR3 sequences, 55% to 75% were seen once, and the ten largest hold around 14%. The treatment denotes: approximately nine-day PBMC culture with coronavirus spike peptide pools or control peptides (ViraFEST assay). Trimming stripped 6 bases from V and 5 bases from J, with 16 bases between. CDR1 is SEHNR and CDR2 is FQNEAQ in the germline V gene (reference sequence). This CDR3 is built from 14 residues. This clonotype was counted only a few times. Its antigen is as yet unknown.

The source is a human donor who had recovered from COVID-19. The sequenced sample consisted of CD4+ T cells from blood, cultured in vitro. The chain combines TRBV7-9 with TRBJ1-1, with D possibly TRBD1 on 5 matching bases. The CDR3 region has the DNA TGTGCCAGCAGGCCCAGACGGGGCCGGACTGAAGCTTTCTTT. It specifies CASRPRRGRTEAFF.